This T cell receptor (beta chain) comes out of a study of T cell responses to AZD1222 COVID-19 vaccine. Generated by immunoSEQ multiplex PCR, the TCRdb table keeps only in-frame clones and is missing some. The sample contains about 150,000 clones, over 85% of which appear only once. The V gene's germline CDR1 is SGHRS and CDR2 YFSETQ. The CDR3 extends over 13 amino acids. Between the trimmed V and J ends, which lost 0 bases and 2 bases, there was a span of 6 bases. This TCR came from an adult in good health. The chain employs TRBV5-1 and TRBJ2-7; unclear D gene. Source: peripheral blood, taken on day 0 of AZD1222 vaccination. The CDR3 region has the DNA TGCGCCAGCAGCTTGGAAGGAACCTACGAGCAGTACTTC. As protein: CASSLEGTYEQYF.